These 30 T cell receptor beta chains originate from one sample sequenced in a study of blood T cells in healthy people across ages. A second PCR, run for roughly 7 to 12 cycles, used a sample-barcoded 5' primer plus a J-beta primer mix. TCRdb re-analysed the 5' RACE reads in MiXCR, keeping a single row per CDR3 protein. The table has 870,000 or so distinct CDR3 sequences, around 28% seen once. The source material was blood. These receptors came from a woman of 80 years or more in good health.

This clonotype was observed many times. The chain links TRBV7-2 to TRBJ1-6, with D unclear. Germline V gene lookup returns CDR1 SGHTA and CDR2 FQGNSA. The germline V and J ends were trimmed by 1 base and 0 bases, with 7 bases remaining between them. The length of the CDR3 is 16 residues. The CDR3 spells CASSLVPNSYNSPLHF. DNA of the CDR3: TGTGCCAGCAGCTTAGTTCCGAACTCCTATAATTCACCCCTCCACTTT.

CDR3 DNA: TGTGCCTGGGTGGAACAGGTGAACACTGAAGCTTTCTTT. Translating gives CAWVEQVNTEAFF. The rearrangement uses TRBV30 and TRBJ1-1; perhaps TRBD1 as D (5 bases). V lost 5 bases and J lost 0, with 10 bases in between. The CDR3 is made up of 13 amino acids. Germline CDR1 reads GTSNPN; CDR2 reads SVGIG (reference sequence). The whole variable domain, filled in from reference TRBV30 and TRBJ1-1, reads SQTIHQWPATLVQPVGSPLSLECTVEGTSNPNLYWYRQAAGRGLQLLFYSVGIGQISSEVPQNLSASRPQDRQFILSSKKLLLSDSGFYLCAWVEQVNTEAFFGQGTRLTVV.

The chain joins TRBV20-1 to TRBJ2-5; D remains unclear. In germline, CDR1 is DFQATT, CDR2 SNEGSKA (reference sequence). The V end lost 2 bases, the J end lost 0 bases, and 13 bases lay between the germline ends. The CDR3 contains 15 residues. The CDR3 region has the DNA TGCAGTGCTAGAACCCCAACTGGGCACCAAGAGACCCAGTACTTC. It encodes CSARTPTGHQETQYF.

This clonotype came up many times. The chain joins TRBV3-1 to TRBJ2-3; TRBD1 might be the D (5 bases). Germline V gene lookup returns CDR1 LGHDT and CDR2 YNNKEL (reference sequence). V was shortened by 1 base and J by 6 bases, with 14 bases between the two germline ends. The CDR3 contains 15 residues. CDR3 sequence reads: CASSQVYTGADTQYF. CDR3 sequence (DNA): TGTGCCAGCAGCCAAGTCTACACAGGCGCGGATACGCAGTATTTT.

This clonotype was recorded a few times. This chain uses TRBV15 with TRBJ1-2; D ambiguous. Trimming removed 1 base at V and 4 bases at J, with 4 bases between. Germline CDR1 LNHNV, CDR2 YYDKDF (reference sequence). The CDR3 length is 12 residues. CDR3 in amino acids: CATSRATYGYTF. In DNA, the CDR3 is TGTGCCACCAGCAGAGCTACCTATGGCTACACCTTC.

The chain joins TRBV7-2 to TRBJ2-3, with 8 bases lining up with TRBD2. The CDR3 spans 18 residues. Germline CDR1 is SGHTA and CDR2 is FQGNSA. Trimming at V came to 5 bases and at J to 2 bases, leaving 15 bases not matched to a gene. CDR3: CASSATSDSGDHTDTQYF. As DNA, the CDR3 is TGTGCCAGCAGCGCAACGTCGGATAGCGGGGACCACACAGATACGCAGTATTTT.

This clonotype was found many times. The J gene is TRBJ2-7, the V gene TRBV12-3 or TRBV12-4, with D uncertain. V dropped 3 bases and J dropped 2 bases, with 8 bases sitting between them. The CDR3 is made up of 13 amino acids. The CDR3 spells CASSFPPPYEQYF. For the CDR3, the DNA is TGTGCCAGCAGTTTTCCTCCCCCCTACGAGCAGTACTTC.

The rearrangement joins TRBV20-1 to TRBJ1-1; D is possibly TRBD1 (6 bases). The V gene lost 6 bases and the J gene lost 11 bases, with 19 bases spanning the gap. Germline values: CDR1 DFQATT, CDR2 SNEGSKA (reference sequence). CDR3 length equals 12 residues. The CDR3: CSAVQGLGDAFF. CDR3 DNA: TGCAGTGCGGTACAGGGCCTTGGCGACGCTTTCTTT.

There are many counts of this clonotype. The chain uses TRBV10-3 and TRBJ2-3; a possible D gene is TRBD2 (6 bases). This CDR3 has 13 amino acids. The germline gives CDR1 ENHRY, CDR2 SYGVKD. V was shortened by 11 bases and J by 0 bases, with 12 bases between the two germline ends. CDR3 in amino acids: CAARGTSTDTQYF. The CDR3, as DNA: TGTGCCGCACGGGGGACTAGCACAGATACGCAGTATTTT.

This chain connects TRBV7-2 to TRBJ1-5; the D is unclear. The CDR3 is 11 amino acids. Per germline, CDR1 SGHTA and CDR2 FQGNSA. Trimming pared 8 bases from V and 6 bases from J, leaving 8 bases between. As DNA, the CDR3 is TGTGCCAGCGGGGAGGCTCAGCCCCAGCATTTT. This codes for CASGEAQPQHF.

This clonotype was seen more than once but under ten times. The V call is TRBV11-2, the J call TRBJ2-5; tentatively, D is TRBD1 (5 bases). The CDR3 has 14 residues. Per the germline V gene, CDR1 is SGHAT and CDR2 is FQNNGV. Trimming stripped 5 bases from V and 5 bases from J, with 15 bases between. The CDR3 bases are TGTGCCAGCAGCCCCTTTACAGGAACTGAGACCCAGTACTTC. It is translated as CASSPFTGTETQYF.

There are many counts of this clonotype. The chain couples TRBV14 to TRBJ1-2; D is unresolved. Germline CDR1 SGHDN, CDR2 FVKESK. The germline V and J ends were trimmed by 1 base and 1 base, with 4 bases remaining between them. The CDR3 runs to 13 residues. CDR3: CASSQGVNYGYTF. CDR3 in DNA: TGTGCCAGCAGCCAAGGAGTTAACTATGGCTACACCTTC.

There are a few counts of this clonotype. The chain carries TRBV24-1 and TRBJ2-2; maybe TRBD2 (5 bases). Germline loops: CDR1 KGHDR, CDR2 SFDVKD. The V and J ends lost 3 bases and 0 bases respectively, with 10 bases between them. The CDR3 runs 16 residues. This CDR3 reads CATSDPGGSNTGELFF. For the CDR3, the DNA is TGTGCCACCAGTGATCCAGGAGGTTCGAACACCGGGGAGCTGTTTTTT.

The J gene is TRBJ2-7, the V gene TRBV6-2 or TRBV6-3, with TRBD2 identical over 13 bases. Germline CDR1 is MNHEY and CDR2 is SVGEGT. V shed 3 bases, J shed 7 bases, and the junction held 9 bases outside the gene matches. The CDR3 is 16 residues long. CDR3 sequence reads: CASSYLVGLAGDEQYF. CDR3 DNA: TGTGCCAGCAGTTATTTAGTCGGACTAGCGGGAGATGAGCAGTACTTC.

Many counts were recorded for this clonotype. The gene calls are TRBV6-4 and TRBJ2-5, with D hard to call. CDR3 size: 12 residues. The germline V gene has CDR1 MRHNA and CDR2 SNTAGT. Trimming took 7 bases from V and 0 from J, leaving 6 bases between them. For the CDR3, the DNA is TGTGCCAGCACCGGCTACCAAGAGACCCAGTACTTC. Its protein product is CASTGYQETQYF.

This clonotype was seen only once. Given a much more abundant clone one base away, this may be a read error. The chain is built from TRBV5-1 and TRBJ2-1, with 10 positions matching TRBD1. CDR3 size: 18 residues. Trimming cost V 5 bases and J 3 bases; bases outside gene matches: 14. The germline V gene encodes CDR1 SGHRS and CDR2 YFSETQ. CDR3 DNA sequence: TGCGCCAGCAGATCGACAGGGGGCGGAAAAACGGTCTACAATGAGCAGTTCTTC. The encoded protein is CASRSTGGGKTVYNEQFF.

This clonotype came up many times. The chain is built from TRBV11-2 and TRBJ2-3; TRBD2 is a possible D gene (7 bases). Trimming shortened V by 0 bases and J by 5 bases, and 15 bases separated the two germline ends. Germline V lookup: CDR1 SGHAT, CDR2 FQNNGV. The CDR3 runs 16 residues. The CDR3 DNA sequence: TGTGCCAGCAGCTTAGATCTGCGGGGGCCCCAAGATACGCAGTATTTT. It specifies CASSLDLRGPQDTQYF.

This clonotype was detected many times. V and J are TRBV15 and TRBJ2-3; D is undetermined. Trimming stripped 0 bases from V and 1 base from J, with 11 bases between. The CDR3 consists of 16 residues. CDR1 and CDR2 from the germline V gene are LNHNV and YYDKDF (reference sequence). The CDR3 spells CATSRDVKVGTDTQYF. The CDR3 bases are TGTGCCACCAGCAGAGATGTTAAGGTGGGCACAGATACGCAGTATTTT.

This clonotype was seen more than once but under ten times. The rearrangement links TRBV6-5 to TRBJ1-2; 8 nucleotides agree with TRBD1. Germline V lookup: CDR1 MNHEY, CDR2 SVGAGI. Unmatched junction bases numbered 9, after V lost 5 bases and J lost 4 bases. The CDR3 totals 15 residues. The CDR3 region has the DNA TGTGCCAGCAGTAAAAAGACAGGGGCTGGCTATGGCTACACCTTC. Protein: CASSKKTGAGYGYTF.

The chain has TRBV3-1 and TRBJ2-2; D gene unclear. There are 15 residues in the CDR3. CDR1 is LGHDT and CDR2 is YNNKEL in the germline V gene (reference sequence). V lost 3 bases to trimming and J lost 2 bases, with 10 bases between them. The CDR3 nucleotides are TGTGCCAGCAGCCAGGGCAGGTCAAACACCGGGGAGCTGTTTTTT. Its translation: CASSQGRSNTGELFF.

As regards this clonotype: A clone one base away is much larger, so this may be a read error. The rearrangement uses TRBV10-3 and TRBJ2-3, with a weak D call TRBD1 (6 bases). The CDR3 loop spans 15 amino acids. In germline, CDR1 is ENHRY, CDR2 SYGVKD. V was clipped by 0 bases and J by 6 bases, with 13 bases between them. The CDR3 DNA follows: TGTGCCATCAGTGAGTCGTCCAGGGGATCGGATACGCAGTATTTT. Protein: CAISESSRGSDTQYF.

Turning to this clonotype: One base away lies a much larger clone, so this may be a sequencing read error. V is TRBV10-2 and J is TRBJ2-1, with 8 bases aligning to TRBD2. The CDR3 spans 13 residues. Germline loops: CDR1 WSHSY, CDR2 SAAADI. CDR3 amino acids: CASREFTSGQQFF. In DNA, the CDR3 is TGCGCCAGCAGGGAGTTTACTAGCGGACAGCAGTTCTTC.

Comment on this clonotype: This sequence may be a read error, since a much larger clone differs from it by one base. The rearrangement links TRBV9 to TRBJ1-2; 11 bases align to TRBD1. The V segment lost 3 bases and the J segment 11 bases; nucleotides outside the gene matches: 12. This CDR3 has 15 amino acids. Germline CDR1 and CDR2: SGDLS and YYNGEE. This CDR3 reads CASSASGTGGYRYTF. Here the CDR3 DNA reads TGTGCCAGCAGCGCCTCCGGGACAGGGGGTTACAGATACACCTTC.

This clonotype was counted between two and nine times. The chain is built from TRBV7-2 and TRBJ1-6, with D maybe TRBD1 (5 bases). This CDR3 is 15 amino acids long. Germline V gene lookup returns CDR1 SGHTA and CDR2 FQGNSA. The germline V and J ends were trimmed by 5 bases and 5 bases, with 13 bases remaining between them. The CDR3 nucleotides read TGTGCCAGCAGCGTCCAGGGAGGCCATAATTCACCCCTCCACTTT. Amino acid sequence: CASSVQGGHNSPLHF.

There are a few counts of this clonotype. The chain recombines TRBV12-3 or TRBV12-4 with TRBJ1-4, with a possible D match to TRBD1 (5 bases). Trimming cost V 6 bases and J 7 bases, with 18 bases left between them. This CDR3 region has 15 residues. The CDR3 region is CASSLGGGGVEKLFF. The CDR3 nucleotides are TGTGCCAGCAGCCTCGGGGGGGGAGGAGTTGAAAAACTGTTTTTT.

The chain combines TRBV7-9 with TRBJ1-6, with TRBD1 matching over 7 bases. From germline, CDR1 is SEHNR and CDR2 FQNEAQ (reference sequence). V shed 6 bases, J shed 5 bases, and the junction held 1 base outside the gene matches. The CDR3 extends over 13 amino acids. CDR3 residues: CASSTGDNSPLHF. The DNA for the CDR3 is TGTGCCAGCAGTACAGGGGATAATTCACCCCTCCACTTT.

This chain uses TRBV3-1 with TRBJ2-7; possibly TRBD2 for D (6 bases). The CDR3 is made up of 17 amino acids. The germline CDR1 and CDR2 sequences are LGHDT and YNNKEL (reference sequence). Trimming pared 3 bases from V and 0 bases from J, leaving 18 bases between. As DNA, the CDR3 is TGTGCCAGCAGCCAGAAAGGGGCGGGGTACTACTCCTACGAGCAGTACTTC. Residues: CASSQKGAGYYSYEQYF.

This rearrangement joins TRBV7-9 to TRBJ2-3; D is undetermined. The germline V and J ends were trimmed by 1 base and 5 bases, with 13 bases remaining between them. Germline CDR1 reads SEHNR; CDR2 reads FQNEAQ (reference sequence). The CDR3 is made up of 15 amino acids. The CDR3 region is CASSLEGSHKDTQYF. Written as DNA, the CDR3 is TGTGCCAGCAGCTTAGAGGGTTCTCACAAAGATACGCAGTATTTT.

This clonotype occurred a few times. This sequence joins TRBV3-1 and TRBJ2-1; no reliable D call. The CDR3 runs 13 residues. Germline V gene lookup returns CDR1 LGHDT and CDR2 YNNKEL (reference sequence). Trimming cost V 4 bases and J 8 bases, with 12 bases left between them. In nucleotides, the CDR3 is TGTGCCAGCAGCCCCATGAGTCCCCATGAGCAGTTCTTC. Its translation is CASSPMSPHEQFF.

This clonotype was counted many times. The chain employs TRBV18 and TRBJ2-3, with D possibly TRBD1 on 5 matching bases. The V gene's germline CDR1 is KGHSH and CDR2 LQKENI. This CDR3 has 15 residues. The germline V and J ends were trimmed by 2 bases and 0 bases, with 9 bases remaining between them. CDR3: CASSPMAGSTDTQYF. DNA for the CDR3: TGTGCCAGCTCACCAATGGCAGGGAGCACAGATACGCAGTATTTT. Full variable domain (rest looked up from reference TRBV18 and TRBJ2-3): NAGVMQNPRHLVRRRGQEARLRCSPMKGHSHVYWYRQLPEEGLKFMVYLQKENIIDESGMPKERFSAEFPKEGPSILRIQQVVRGDSAAYFCASSPMAGSTDTQYFGPGTRLTVL.